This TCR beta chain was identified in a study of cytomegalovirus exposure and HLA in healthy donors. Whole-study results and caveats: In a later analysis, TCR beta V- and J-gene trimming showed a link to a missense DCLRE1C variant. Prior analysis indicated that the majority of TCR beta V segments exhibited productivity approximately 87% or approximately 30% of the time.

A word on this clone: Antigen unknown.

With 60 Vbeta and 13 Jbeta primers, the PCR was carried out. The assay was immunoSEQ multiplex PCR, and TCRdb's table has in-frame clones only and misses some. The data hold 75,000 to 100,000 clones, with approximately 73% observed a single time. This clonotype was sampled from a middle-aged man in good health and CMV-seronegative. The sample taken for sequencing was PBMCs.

CDR3 DNA sequence: TGTGCCAGCAGCGAAGGGCGACAGGGGGCTGGTGAGCAGTTCTTC. This translates into CASSEGRQGAGEQFF. The gene calls are TRBV7-9 and TRBJ2-1; 10 bases map to TRBD1. The germline V gene has CDR1 SEHNR and CDR2 FQNEAQ (reference sequence). V shed 5 bases and J 9 bases; nucleotides not matched to a gene: 10. This CDR3 comprises 15 residues.